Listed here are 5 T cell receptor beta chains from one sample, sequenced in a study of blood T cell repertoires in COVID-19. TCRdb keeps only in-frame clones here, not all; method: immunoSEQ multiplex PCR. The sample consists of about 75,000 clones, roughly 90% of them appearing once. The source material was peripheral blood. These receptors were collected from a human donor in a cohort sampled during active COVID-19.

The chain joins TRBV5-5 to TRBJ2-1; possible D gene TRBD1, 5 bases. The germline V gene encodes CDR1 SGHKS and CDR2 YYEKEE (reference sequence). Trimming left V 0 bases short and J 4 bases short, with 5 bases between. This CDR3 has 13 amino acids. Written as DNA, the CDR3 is TGTGCCAGCAGCTTGGACAGGTACAATGAGCAGTTCTTC. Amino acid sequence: CASSLDRYNEQFF.

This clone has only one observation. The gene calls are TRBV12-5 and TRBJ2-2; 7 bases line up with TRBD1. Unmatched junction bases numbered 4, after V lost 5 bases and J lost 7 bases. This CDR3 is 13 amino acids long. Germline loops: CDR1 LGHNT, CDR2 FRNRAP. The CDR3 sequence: CASGAQGFGELFF. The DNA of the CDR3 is TGTGCTAGTGGTGCACAGGGGTTCGGGGAGCTGTTTTTT.

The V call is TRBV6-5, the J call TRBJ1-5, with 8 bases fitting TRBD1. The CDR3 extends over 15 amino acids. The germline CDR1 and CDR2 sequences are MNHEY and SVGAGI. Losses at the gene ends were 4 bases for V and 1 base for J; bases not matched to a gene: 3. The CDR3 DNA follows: TGTGCCAGCAGTTTTAGGACAGGGAGCAATCAGCCCCAGCATTTT. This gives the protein CASSFRTGSNQPQHF.

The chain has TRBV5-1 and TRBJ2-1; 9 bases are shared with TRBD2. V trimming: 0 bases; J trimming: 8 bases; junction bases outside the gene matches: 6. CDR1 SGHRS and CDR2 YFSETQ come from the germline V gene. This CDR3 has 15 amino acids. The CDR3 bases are TGCGCCAGCAGCTTGGGACTAGCGGAAATCGATGAGCAGTTCTTC. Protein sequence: CASSLGLAEIDEQFF.

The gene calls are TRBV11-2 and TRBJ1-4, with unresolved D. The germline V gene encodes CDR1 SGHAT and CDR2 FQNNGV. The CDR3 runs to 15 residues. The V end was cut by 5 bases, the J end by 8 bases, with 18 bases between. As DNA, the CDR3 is TGTGCCAGCAGCATACCCGGACTCTACGTAGAAAAACTGTTTTTT. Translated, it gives CASSIPGLYVEKLFF.